These 31 T cell receptor beta chains share one sample of origin, sequenced in a study of cytomegalovirus exposure and HLA in healthy donors. It was with 60 Vbeta and 13 Jbeta primers that the PCR ran. Produced via immunoSEQ multiplex PCR; TCRdb's table is partial and in-frame only. Seen here are under 200,000 clones, approximately 84% observed once, and the top ten hold under 9%. What was sequenced was PBMCs. The receptors stem from a woman aged 40 to 49 in good health and CMV-seropositive.

The chain carries TRBV19 and TRBJ2-2; TRBD2 agrees at 11 bases. Germline CDR1 reads LNHDA; CDR2 reads SQIVND (reference sequence). The CDR3 contains 14 residues. V was pared by 10 bases and J by 4 bases, with 5 bases of the junction left unmatched. The CDR3 here is CATSLAGVTGELFF. In DNA form, the CDR3 reads TGTGCCACCTCACTAGCGGGGGTCACCGGGGAGCTGTTTTTT.

About this clone: The CDR3 end shows no conserved phenylalanine or tryptophan, and so a read error is likely. CDR3 in amino acids: CASNTRDGSPLHL. CDR3 coding DNA: TGTGCCAGCAACACGCGGGATGGTTCACCCCTCCACCTT. This chain uses TRBV4-2 with TRBJ1-6; D not resolved. CDR1 LGHNA and CDR2 YNFKEQ come from the germline V gene. CDR3 length equals 13 residues. V lost 7 bases, J lost 9 bases, and 13 bases lay in between.

The V and J genes are TRBV6-5 and TRBJ1-6; D perhaps matches TRBD1 (6 bases). V gave up 2 bases and J gave up 5 bases, with 13 bases separating them. CDR3 length: 16 residues. Germline V gene data show CDR1 as MNHEY and CDR2 as SVGAGI. The CDR3 sequence is CASSYLPGQNNSPLHF. The CDR3 DNA reads as TGTGCCAGCAGTTACCTCCCGGGACAAAATAATTCACCCCTCCACTTT.

This sequence joins TRBV15 and TRBJ2-2; unclear D gene. V gave up 0 bases and J gave up 4 bases, with 9 bases separating them. The germline V gene encodes CDR1 LNHNV and CDR2 YYDKDF (reference sequence). This CDR3 is 15 amino acids long. The CDR3 region has the DNA TGTGCCACCAGCAGAGATATGGCGGTCACCGGGGAGCTGTTTTTT. It encodes CATSRDMAVTGELFF.

V and J are TRBV4-1 and TRBJ1-2; no firm D call. The CDR3 is 14 amino acids. Germline CDR1 and CDR2: MGHRA and YSYEKL. Trimming removed 1 base at V and 1 base at J, with 7 bases between. The DNA of the CDR3 is TGCGCCAGCAGCCAAGGGGGAGGTAACTATGGCTACACCTTC. Protein product: CASSQGGGNYGYTF.

CDR3 in amino acids: CASFRDINQPQHF. DNA of the CDR3: TGTGCCAGCTTCCGGGACATAAATCAGCCCCAGCATTTT. The V and J genes are TRBV18 and TRBJ1-5; tentatively, D is TRBD1 (6 bases). CDR3 length equals 13 residues. V was trimmed by 7 bases and J by 4 bases, leaving 11 bases between them. Germline lookup yields CDR1 KGHSH and CDR2 LQKENI.

This clone was seen a few times. The chain joins TRBV6-1 to TRBJ2-1; TRBD2 might be the D (6 bases). Trimming removed 5 bases at V and 5 bases at J, with 16 bases between. The CDR3 consists of 15 residues. Germline V gene data show CDR1 as MNHNS and CDR2 as SASEGT. CDR3 nucleotides: TGTGCCAGCAGTACGGGACTTGCGATAGACAATGAGCAGTTCTTC. Translating it yields CASSTGLAIDNEQFF.

There are a few counts of this clone. The chain carries TRBV5-1 and TRBJ2-5; TRBD1 might be the D (6 bases). CDR1 is SGHRS and CDR2 is YFSETQ in the germline V gene. The CDR3 spans 15 residues. V was pared by 2 bases and J by 3 bases, with 14 bases between. CDR3 sequence (DNA): TGCGCCAGCAGCTTTGGTCAGGGGTGGGAAGAGACCCAGTACTTC. Its protein is CASSFGQGWEETQYF. Looking up the rest from reference TRBV5-1 and TRBJ2-5 gives the full variable domain: KAGVTQTPRYLIKTRGQQVTLSCSPISGHRSVSWYQQTPGQGLQFLFEYFSETQRNKGNFPGRFSGRQFSNSRSEMNVSTLELGDSALYLCASSFGQGWEETQYFGPGTRLLVL.

The chain joins TRBV2 to TRBJ1-3, with D tentatively TRBD1 (5 bases). The germline CDR1 and CDR2 sequences are SNHLY and FYNNEI. The ends were cut back, 1 base at V and 0 bases at J, with 19 bases in the middle. CDR3 length: 19 residues. CDR3 DNA: TGTGCCAGCAGTGAAGGCAGGGTTTGGGCCTCAAACTCTGGAAACACCATATATTTT. Translating it yields CASSEGRVWASNSGNTIYF.

The genes are TRBV6-1 and TRBJ1-1; no firm D call. V was trimmed by 7 bases and J by 2 bases, leaving 14 bases between them. CDR3 length: 14 amino acids. Germline V lookup: CDR1 MNHNS, CDR2 SASEGT. The chain's CDR3 is CASIPGVANTEAFF. The DNA of the CDR3 is TGTGCCAGCATTCCCGGAGTCGCAAACACTGAAGCTTTCTTT.

This clone was counted once. The rearrangement links TRBV4-3 to TRBJ2-4, with a tentative D call TRBD1 (5 bases). There are 14 residues in the CDR3. V was pared by 0 bases and J by 7 bases, with 10 bases between. Germline V lookup: CDR1 LGHNA, CDR2 YSLEER. Written as DNA, the CDR3 is TGCGCCAGCAGCCAAGAGGGGCTTCCGAACATTCAGTACTTC. Amino acid sequence: CASSQEGLPNIQYF.

The chain has TRBV11-1 and TRBJ2-3, with 9 bases aligning to TRBD2. The junction had 3 bases not matched to a gene; V was cut back by 4 bases and J by 1 base. In germline, CDR1 is SGHAT, CDR2 FQDESV (reference sequence). CDR3 size: 15 residues. CDR3 residues: CASSSWTSGTDTQYF. DNA for the CDR3: TGTGCCAGCAGCTCTTGGACTAGCGGCACAGATACGCAGTATTTT.

J is TRBJ2-5 and V is TRBV20-1; possible D gene TRBD1, 6 bases. Trimming stripped 6 bases from V and 9 bases from J, with 14 bases between. Per the germline V gene, CDR1 is DFQATT and CDR2 is SNEGSKA (reference sequence). CDR3 length: 11 amino acids. The CDR3 loop is CSARKGDAQYF. DNA for the CDR3: TGCAGTGCCCGAAAGGGGGACGCCCAGTACTTC.

This sequence joins TRBV4-1 and TRBJ1-2; unclear D gene. Germline lookup yields CDR1 MGHRA and CDR2 YSYEKL. The ends were cut back, 0 bases at V and 4 bases at J, with 18 bases in the middle. The CDR3 runs to 17 residues. The CDR3 protein is CASSQDRIGLGFYGYTF. In DNA, the CDR3 is TGCGCCAGCAGCCAAGATAGAATTGGTCTCGGGTTCTATGGCTACACCTTC.

This clone occurred a few times. The chain couples TRBV2 to TRBJ1-2; possibly TRBD1 for D (5 bases). Germline assignment: CDR1 SNHLY and CDR2 FYNNEI. Trimming left V 4 bases short and J 7 bases short, with 7 bases between. The CDR3 runs 11 residues. The CDR3 protein is CASSVRGGYTF. As DNA, the CDR3 is TGTGCCAGCAGTGTTAGGGGTGGCTACACCTTC.

This chain uses TRBV5-4 with TRBJ1-2; D gene ambiguous. V was pared by 5 bases and J by 5 bases, with 16 bases between. This CDR3 comprises 14 residues. CDR1 is SGHNT and CDR2 is YYREEE in the germline V gene (reference sequence). The CDR3 protein is CASRSSTATYGYTF. CDR3 DNA: TGTGCCAGCAGGTCGTCCACAGCAACTTATGGCTACACCTTC.

The CDR3, as DNA: TGTGCCAGCAGCCCGGGACAGCTCCTCTATAATTCACCCCTCCACTTT. It yields the protein CASSPGQLLYNSPLHF. The rearrangement uses TRBV14 and TRBJ1-6; 7 bases line up with TRBD1. The germline gives CDR1 SGHDN, CDR2 FVKESK. The V and J ends lost 4 bases and 3 bases, in that order; junction bases with no gene match: 6. The CDR3 has 16 amino acids.

The V gene is TRBV4-1, the J gene TRBJ2-3; 8 bases agree with TRBD2. The CDR3 runs to 17 residues. Unmatched junction bases numbered 10, after V lost 1 base and J lost 4 bases. Germline V gene data show CDR1 as MGHRA and CDR2 as YSYEKL. CDR3 sequence (DNA): TGCGCCAGCAGCCAAGGTCGCATCGGGGGGGCCCCAGATACGCAGTATTTT. It yields the protein CASSQGRIGGAPDTQYF.

This chain uses TRBV28 with TRBJ1-2; no firm D call. Trimming stripped 6 bases from V and 8 bases from J, with 19 bases between. CDR1 is MDHEN, CDR2 SYDVKM, per germline. The CDR3 contains 14 residues. CDR3 bases: TGTGCCAGCAGCTCCGGTTCCCAAGGAGACGGCTACACCTTC. Residues: CASSSGSQGDGYTF.

The chain's CDR3 is CASSERQQKGDGYTF. In DNA, the CDR3 is TGTGCCAGCAGCGAGCGGCAACAGAAGGGCGATGGCTACACCTTC. This chain joins TRBV6-1 and TRBJ1-2; D gene ambiguous. V lost 6 bases to trimming and J lost 6 bases, with 20 bases between them. CDR1 is MNHNS, CDR2 SASEGT, per germline. The CDR3 is 15 amino acids.

The chain is built from TRBV5-1 and TRBJ2-3; D gene ambiguous. Germline values: CDR1 SGHRS, CDR2 YFSETQ. The ends were cut back, 4 bases at V and 0 bases at J, with 12 bases in the middle. The CDR3 has 15 residues. The CDR3 nucleotides are TGCGCCAGCAGCCCAGCTCCCGGGAGCACAGATACGCAGTATTTT. Protein: CASSPAPGSTDTQYF.

The chain is built from TRBV5-4 and TRBJ2-5; TRBD2 aligns across 8 bases. CDR3 length equals 13 residues. V lost 4 bases to trimming and J lost 2 bases; unmatched junction nucleotides: 1. Germline V gives CDR1 SGHNT, CDR2 YYREEE (reference sequence). The CDR3 nucleotides read TGTGCCAGCAGCCGCGGGGGGCAAGAGACCCAGTACTTC. Its protein is CASSRGGQETQYF.

The genes are TRBV7-3 and TRBJ1-3; weak D call: TRBD1 (6 bases). V lost 0 bases, J lost 4 bases, and 7 bases lay in between. Germline loops: CDR1 SGHTA, CDR2 FQGTGA. The CDR3 extends over 14 amino acids. CDR3 DNA: TGTGCCAGCAGCTTAACCGGGACAGGAAACACCATATATTTT. Protein sequence: CASSLTGTGNTIYF.

The rearrangement uses TRBV30 and TRBJ2-2, with a weak D call TRBD1 (5 bases). The CDR3 runs to 14 residues. CDR1 is GTSNPN and CDR2 is SVGIG in the germline V gene (reference sequence). The V end was cut by 8 bases, the J end by 5 bases, with 18 bases between. In DNA, the CDR3 is TGTGCCGGAACCCGACAGAGATATACCGGGGAGCTGTTTTTT. Its translation is CAGTRQRYTGELFF.

V usage is TRBV14 and J usage is TRBJ2-3, with TRBD2 matching 7 bases. The CDR3 loop spans 14 amino acids. CDR1 is SGHDN and CDR2 is FVKESK in the germline V gene. The trim removed 2 bases at V and 4 bases at J, leaving 3 bases unmatched. CDR3 DNA: TGTGCCAGCAGCCAAAGGACTAGGGCAGATACGCAGTATTTT. Protein sequence: CASSQRTRADTQYF.

The chain uses TRBV28 and TRBJ2-7; D possibly corresponds to TRBD1 (6 bases). Germline CDR1 reads MDHEN; CDR2 reads SYDVKM. V dropped 8 bases and J dropped 3 bases, with 17 bases sitting between them. The length of the CDR3 is 14 residues. This CDR3 is CASGEQGSNYEQYF. The CDR3 region has the DNA TGTGCCAGCGGGGAACAGGGTAGTAACTACGAGCAGTACTTC. Supplemented by reference TRBV28 and TRBJ2-7, the full variable domain reads DVKVTQSSRYLVKRTGEKVFLECVQDMDHENMFWYRQDPGLGLRLIYFSYDVKMKEKGDIPEGYSVSREKKERFSLILESASTNQTSMYLCASGEQGSNYEQYFGPGTRLTVT.

V gene TRBV20-1 combines with J gene TRBJ1-1; 9 bases fit TRBD1. The germline V gene encodes CDR1 DFQATT and CDR2 SNEGSKA (reference sequence). The V segment lost 4 bases and the J segment 11 bases; nucleotides outside the gene matches: 5. The CDR3 consists of 11 residues. This CDR3 reads CSATGQGEAFF. The CDR3, as DNA: TGCAGTGCTACGGGACAGGGAGAGGCTTTCTTT.

V usage is TRBV7-2 and J usage is TRBJ2-7; 9 bases align to TRBD1. The junction had 14 bases not matched to a gene; V was cut back by 5 bases and J by 0 bases. The CDR3 runs 18 residues. From germline, CDR1 is SGHTA and CDR2 FQGNSA. This CDR3 is CASSRAGTGTSYSYEQYF. Written as DNA, the CDR3 is TGTGCCAGCAGCCGGGCCGGGACAGGGACATCCTACTCCTACGAGCAGTACTTC.

J is TRBJ1-1 and V is TRBV7-8; tentatively, D is TRBD1 (6 bases). V lost 7 bases and J 2 bases, leaving 14 bases between the germline ends. The V gene's germline CDR1 is SGHVS and CDR2 FQNEAQ. CDR3 length: 14 residues. CDR3 amino acids: CASKMGATNTEAFF. DNA of the CDR3: TGTGCCAGCAAAATGGGGGCTACCAACACTGAAGCTTTCTTT.

The chain has TRBV11-2 and TRBJ2-1; 8 bases line up with TRBD2. V lost 4 bases, J lost 2 bases, and 7 bases stayed unmatched. This CDR3 has 16 residues. Germline V gene lookup returns CDR1 SGHAT and CDR2 FQNNGV. The CDR3 DNA follows: TGTGCCAGCAGCTCAGTAACTAGCGGAGCCTACAATGAGCAGTTCTTC. Protein: CASSSVTSGAYNEQFF.

There are a few counts of this clone. The V call is TRBV6-6, the J call TRBJ1-2; D remains unclear. In germline, CDR1 is MNHNY, CDR2 SVGAGI (reference sequence). With 6 bases removed from V and 6 bases from J, the gap between germline ends came to 14 bases. The CDR3 has 13 residues. CDR3 DNA sequence: TGTGCCAGCAGCCATGGGTTGGGAGATGGCTACACCTTC. Amino acid sequence: CASSHGLGDGYTF.